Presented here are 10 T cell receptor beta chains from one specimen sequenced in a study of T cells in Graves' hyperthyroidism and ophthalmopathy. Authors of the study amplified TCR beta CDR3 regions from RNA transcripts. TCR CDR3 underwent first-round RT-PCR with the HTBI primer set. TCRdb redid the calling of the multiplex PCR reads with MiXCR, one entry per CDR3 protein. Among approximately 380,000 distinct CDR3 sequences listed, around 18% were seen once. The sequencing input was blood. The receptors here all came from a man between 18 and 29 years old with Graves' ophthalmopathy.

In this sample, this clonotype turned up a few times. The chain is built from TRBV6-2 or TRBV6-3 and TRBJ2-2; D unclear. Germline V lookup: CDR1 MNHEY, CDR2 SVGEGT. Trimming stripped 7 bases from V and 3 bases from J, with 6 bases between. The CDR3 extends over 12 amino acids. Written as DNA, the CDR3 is TGTGCCAGCAAATCTCACACCGGGGAGCTGTTTTTT. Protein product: CASKSHTGELFF.

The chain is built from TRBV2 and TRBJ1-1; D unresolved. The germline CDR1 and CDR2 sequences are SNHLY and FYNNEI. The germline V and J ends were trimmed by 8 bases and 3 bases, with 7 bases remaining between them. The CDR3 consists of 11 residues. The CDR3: CASDSDTEAFF. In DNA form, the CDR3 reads TGTGCCAGCGATAGTGACACTGAAGCTTTCTTT.

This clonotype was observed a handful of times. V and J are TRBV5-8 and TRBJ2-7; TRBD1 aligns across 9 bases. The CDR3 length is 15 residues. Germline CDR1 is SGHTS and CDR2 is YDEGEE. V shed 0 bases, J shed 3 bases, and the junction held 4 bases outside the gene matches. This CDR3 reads CASSLGGQGHYEQYF. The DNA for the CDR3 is TGTGCCAGCAGCTTGGGGGGACAGGGACACTACGAGCAGTACTTC.

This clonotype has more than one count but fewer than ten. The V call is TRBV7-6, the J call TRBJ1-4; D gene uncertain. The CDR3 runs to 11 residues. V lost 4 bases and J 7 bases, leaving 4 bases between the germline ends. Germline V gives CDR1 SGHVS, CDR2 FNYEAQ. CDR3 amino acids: CASSYGEKLFF. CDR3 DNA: TGTGCCAGCAGCTATGGTGAAAAACTGTTTTTT.

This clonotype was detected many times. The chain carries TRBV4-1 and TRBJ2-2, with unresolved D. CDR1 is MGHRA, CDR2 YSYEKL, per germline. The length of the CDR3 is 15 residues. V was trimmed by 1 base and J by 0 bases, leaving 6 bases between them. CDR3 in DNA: TGCGCCAGCAGCCAAGCCCCTTCGAACACCGGGGAGCTGTTTTTT. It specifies CASSQAPSNTGELFF.

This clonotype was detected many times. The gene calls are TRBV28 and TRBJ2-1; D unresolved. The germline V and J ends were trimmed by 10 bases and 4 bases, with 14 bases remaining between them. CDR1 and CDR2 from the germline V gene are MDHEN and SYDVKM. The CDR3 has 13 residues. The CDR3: CATGPSSYNEQFF. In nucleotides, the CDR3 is TGTGCCACAGGACCCTCCTCATACAATGAGCAGTTCTTC.

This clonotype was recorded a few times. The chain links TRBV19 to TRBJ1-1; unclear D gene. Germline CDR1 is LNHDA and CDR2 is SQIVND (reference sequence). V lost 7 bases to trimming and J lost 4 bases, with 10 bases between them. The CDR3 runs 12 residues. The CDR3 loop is CASKEGSTEAFF. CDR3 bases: TGTGCCAGTAAGGAGGGATCCACTGAAGCTTTCTTT.

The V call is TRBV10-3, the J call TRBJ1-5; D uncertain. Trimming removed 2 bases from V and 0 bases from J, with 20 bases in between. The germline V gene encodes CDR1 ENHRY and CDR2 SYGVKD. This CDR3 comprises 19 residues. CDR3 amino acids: CAISEGSGPGSISNQPQHF. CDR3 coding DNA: TGTGCCATCAGTGAGGGTTCAGGTCCAGGTTCGATTAGCAATCAGCCCCAGCATTTT.

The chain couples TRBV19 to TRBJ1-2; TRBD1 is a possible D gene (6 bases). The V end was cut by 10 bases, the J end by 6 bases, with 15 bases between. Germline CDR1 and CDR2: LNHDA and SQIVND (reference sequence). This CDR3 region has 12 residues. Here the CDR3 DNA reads TGTGCCACCGACAGAGGGGGGAATGGCTACACCTTC. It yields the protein CATDRGGNGYTF. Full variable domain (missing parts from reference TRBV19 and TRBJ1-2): DGGITQSPKYLFRKEGQNVTLSCEQNLNHDAMYWYRQDPGQGLRLIYYSQIVNDFQKGDIAEGYSVSREKKESFPLTVTSAQKNPTAFYLCATDRGGNGYTFGSGTRLTVV.

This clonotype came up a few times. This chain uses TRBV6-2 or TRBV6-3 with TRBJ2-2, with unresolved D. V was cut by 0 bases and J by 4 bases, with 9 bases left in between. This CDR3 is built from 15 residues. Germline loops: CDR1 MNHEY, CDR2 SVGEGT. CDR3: CASSYSLPGTGELFF. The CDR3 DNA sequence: TGTGCCAGCAGTTACTCCCTCCCGGGCACCGGGGAGCTGTTTTTT.